What follows are 17 T cell receptor beta chains derived from one specimen sequenced in a study of blood T cell repertoires in COVID-19. Repertoires were generated with immunoSEQ multiplex PCR, while TCRdb's copy carries only in-frame clones and drops some. The sample shows 110,000 or so clones, over 70% of them seen only once. The source material was peripheral blood. These receptors all come from a human donor in a cohort sampled during active or convalescent COVID-19.

This clone was detected only once. The rearrangement joins TRBV7-2 to TRBJ2-7; the match to TRBD2 covers 10 bases. The CDR3 totals 18 residues. The ends lost 0 bases at V and 3 bases at J; junction bases unmatched: 11. Germline CDR1 is SGHTA and CDR2 is FQGNSA. The DNA of the CDR3 is TGTGCCAGCAGCTTAGCGCCGGGGTCTAGCGGGGGACACTACGAGCAGTACTTC. This codes for CASSLAPGSSGGHYEQYF.

This rearrangement joins TRBV18 to TRBJ2-1; D is possibly TRBD1 (6 bases). Germline V gene sequence: CDR1 KGHSH, CDR2 LQKENI. The CDR3 runs to 16 residues. V was cut by 3 bases and J by 1 base, with 13 bases left in between. CDR3 protein: CASSPQGLGSYNEQFF. The DNA for the CDR3 is TGTGCCAGCTCACCCCAGGGGCTCGGATCCTACAATGAGCAGTTCTTC.

The chain recombines TRBV5-1 with TRBJ2-2; D may be TRBD1 (5 bases). Germline values: CDR1 SGHRS, CDR2 YFSETQ. V gave up 0 bases and J gave up 7 bases, with 7 bases separating them. This CDR3 has 13 amino acids. CDR3 loop: CASSLGQHGELFF. The CDR3 nucleotides read TGCGCCAGCAGCTTGGGACAGCACGGGGAGCTGTTTTTT.

The V and J genes are TRBV11-2 and TRBJ1-1, with D perhaps matching TRBD1 (5 bases). Trimming took 3 bases from V and 6 from J, leaving 17 bases between them. The CDR3 consists of 15 residues. Germline CDR1 SGHAT, CDR2 FQNNGV. The CDR3 bases are TGTGCCAGCAGCTTTGCCCAGGGCACCGCAGCTGAAGCTTTCTTT. It is translated as CASSFAQGTAAEAFF.

As DNA, the CDR3 is TGTGCCAGCAGTTTACTAGCGGGAGGGTACAATGAGCAGTTCTTC. As protein: CASSLLAGGYNEQFF. The J gene is TRBJ2-1, the V gene TRBV2, with 13 bases that match TRBD2. CDR1 is SNHLY, CDR2 FYNNEI, per germline. The CDR3 spans 15 residues. V lost 5 bases, J lost 4 bases, and 2 bases stayed unmatched. Together with reference TRBV2 and TRBJ2-1, the CDR3 gives the full variable domain: EPEVTQTPSHQVTQMGQEVILRCVPISNHLYFYWYRQILGQKVEFLVSFYNNEISEKSEIFDDQFSVERPDGSNFTLKIRSTKLEDSAMYFCASSLLAGGYNEQFFGPGTRLTVL.

This clone showed up many times. The V call is TRBV23-1, the J call TRBJ2-7; 10 positions agree with TRBD1. TRBV23-1 is sorted into the ORF group, with uncertain function. The CDR3 runs to 15 residues. The J segment lost 6 bases and the V segment lost 8 bases, leaving 13 bases of the junction unmatched. This CDR3 reads CASPTRGTGASEQYF. CDR3 DNA: TGCGCCAGCCCAACTCGGGGGACAGGGGCCTCCGAGCAGTACTTC.

The V call is TRBV18, the J call TRBJ2-5; D perhaps matches TRBD2 (7 bases). Germline V gene sequence: CDR1 KGHSH, CDR2 LQKENI. The ends were cut back, 1 base at V and 3 bases at J, with 12 bases in the middle. The CDR3 extends over 15 amino acids. The CDR3 region is CASSPLGGAKETQYF. CDR3 coding DNA: TGTGCCAGCTCACCACTAGGGGGGGCGAAAGAGACCCAGTACTTC.

This clone was recorded once. The chain joins TRBV18 to TRBJ2-7; TRBD1 might be the D (5 bases). The V end was cut by 5 bases, the J end by 3 bases, with 14 bases between. CDR1 is KGHSH, CDR2 LQKENI, per germline. This CDR3 comprises 14 residues. CDR3 sequence: CASSKGPEFYEQYF. CDR3 DNA sequence: TGTGCCAGCTCAAAGGGGCCGGAATTCTACGAGCAGTACTTC.

The chain links TRBV4-2 to TRBJ1-1, with 7 bases aligning to TRBD1. J gave up 4 bases and V 4 bases, and 6 bases lay outside the gene matches. The V gene's germline CDR1 is LGHNA and CDR2 YNFKEQ. The CDR3 spans 14 residues. CDR3 coding DNA: TGTGCCAGCAGCCTGGACAGGCTTGGCACTGAAGCTTTCTTT. This translates into CASSLDRLGTEAFF.

A few counts support this clone. The gene calls are TRBV30 and TRBJ1-4; 9 positions agree with TRBD1. This CDR3 has 15 residues. From germline, CDR1 is GTSNPN and CDR2 SVGIG (reference sequence). J gave up 10 bases and V 5 bases, and 14 bases lay outside the gene matches. CDR3 sequence (DNA): TGTGCCTGGGACCCCCACGGGACAGGGAGGGGAAAACTGTTTTTT. Translated, it gives CAWDPHGTGRGKLFF.

The chain is built from TRBV5-5 and TRBJ2-2, with 7 bases that match TRBD2. The CDR3 sequence is 17 residues long. Per the germline V gene, CDR1 is SGHKS and CDR2 is YYEKEE (reference sequence). V lost 0 bases, J lost 0 bases, and 5 bases stayed unmatched. CDR3 in DNA: TGTGCCAGCAGCTTGGTAGGAGGACTAGCGAACACCGGGGAGCTGTTTTTT. Its protein product is CASSLVGGLANTGELFF.

The rearrangement joins TRBV6-5 to TRBJ2-1; 8 positions agree with TRBD2. V shed 7 bases and J 3 bases; nucleotides not matched to a gene: 5. The CDR3 is made up of 14 amino acids. CDR1 and CDR2 (germline): MNHEY, SVGAGI. The CDR3 region has the DNA TGTGCCAGCATGGTCGGGGGGGACTACAATGAGCAGTTCTTC. Amino acid sequence: CASMVGGDYNEQFF.

The gene calls are TRBV28 and TRBJ2-7, with TRBD1 matching over 8 bases. The V gene's germline CDR1 is MDHEN and CDR2 SYDVKM. The CDR3 runs 14 residues. The junction had 9 bases not matched to a gene; V was cut back by 5 bases and J by 6 bases. CDR3 bases: TGTGCCAGCAGTCCACCAGGACAGGGAGGCGAGCAGTACTTC. Translation: CASSPPGQGGEQYF. Full variable domain (missing parts from reference TRBV28 and TRBJ2-7): DVKVTQSSRYLVKRTGEKVFLECVQDMDHENMFWYRQDPGLGLRLIYFSYDVKMKEKGDIPEGYSVSREKKERFSLILESASTNQTSMYLCASSPPGQGGEQYFGPGTRLTVT.

The chain has TRBV6-1 and TRBJ1-2, with TRBD1 matching over 7 bases. Germline V lookup: CDR1 MNHNS, CDR2 SASEGT. CDR3 length: 15 amino acids. V was pared by 0 bases and J by 4 bases, with 5 bases of the junction left unmatched. CDR3 sequence reads: CASSEATGPPYGYTF. The CDR3 bases are TGTGCCAGCAGTGAAGCGACAGGGCCCCCCTATGGCTACACCTTC.

The chain carries TRBV30 and TRBJ2-7, with TRBD1 matching 7 bases. This CDR3 has 14 amino acids. The V gene's germline CDR1 is GTSNPN and CDR2 SVGIG (reference sequence). Trimming took 4 bases from V and 2 from J; bases not matched to a gene: 8. The CDR3 DNA sequence: TGTGCCTGGAAAAGAAGGGACAGCCCCTACGAGCAGTACTTC. Amino acid sequence: CAWKRRDSPYEQYF. The full variable domain, completed using reference TRBV30 and TRBJ2-7, is SQTIHQWPATLVQPVGSPLSLECTVEGTSNPNLYWYRQAAGRGLQLLFYSVGIGQISSEVPQNLSASRPQDRQFILSSKKLLLSDSGFYLCAWKRRDSPYEQYFGPGTRLTVT.

The chain combines TRBV6-2 or TRBV6-3 with TRBJ2-7; 7 bases line up with TRBD2. Trimming removed 0 bases from V and 4 bases from J; junction bases left unmatched: 12. The V gene's germline CDR1 is MNHEY and CDR2 SVGEGT. This CDR3 is built from 17 residues. CDR3 loop: CASSYSKELALAYEQYF. The CDR3 DNA is TGTGCCAGCAGTTACTCGAAAGAACTAGCGCTAGCGTACGAGCAGTACTTC.

This CDR3 is CASSRRLLAGGRDEQFF. The CDR3, as DNA: TGTGCCAGCAGCCGCCGACTTCTAGCGGGAGGGCGGGATGAGCAGTTCTTC. V and J are TRBV6-2 or TRBV6-3 and TRBJ2-1, with TRBD2 matching 12 bases. The germline V gene encodes CDR1 MNHEY and CDR2 SVGEGT. V gave up 6 bases and J gave up 8 bases; unmatched junction bases: 14. CDR3 length: 17 amino acids.